A single T cell receptor beta chain is shown here with its context. This specimen belongs to a study of blood T cell repertoires in COVID-19. As for the study in general: Donors in the United States, Italy and Spain gave samples during acute or convalescent COVID-19.

With 1 base removed from V and 5 bases from J, the gap between germline ends came to 7 bases. CDR1 is SGHRS and CDR2 is YFSETQ in the germline V gene. This CDR3 has 13 amino acids. In the source study's methods: Amplification of reference gene primers provided the estimated nucleated cell counts. Clones were read by immunoSEQ multiplex PCR, and TCRdb kept only the in-frame ones, dropping some. The V and J calls and clone size were taken over from that table, and D and trimming were inferred from the DNA. The sample has approximately 670,000 clones, more than 80% seen once. Sequencing was done on a sample of peripheral blood. This clonotype was obtained from a woman under 30 with acute or convalescent COVID-19. The J gene is TRBJ2-1, the V gene TRBV5-1; D might be TRBD1 (6 bases). For the CDR3, the DNA is TGCGCCAGCAGCTTGACAGGGCACAATGAGCAGTTCTTC. Translating it yields CASSLTGHNEQFF.